The entry below describes one T cell receptor beta chain. Its target is not known. Authors' methods: In the immunoSEQ data, sequences were junction-only and lacked quality scores, so filtering differed. TCRdb keeps only in-frame clones here, not all; method: immunoSEQ multiplex PCR. V and J calls and clone size are those listed in that table; D and trimming were worked out from the DNA. In the table there are about 2.1 million clones, roughly 95% of which are singletons. This sample is drawn from a study of shared clonotypes between healthy human individuals. CD45RO-negative cells were positively selected for CCR7, leaving out terminally differentiated effector memory CD45RA+ cells. Findings and caveats of the study: Non-shared clonotypes had lower generation probabilities than clonotypes shared by all four sorted-subset donors. Sampling covered nothing but blood. Tissue TCR repertoires likely differ from those found in blood. Clonotype sharing across a few donors was observed for 4% to 5.5% of naive CD4 clonotypes.

The CDR3 consists of 14 residues. Germline CDR1 reads MNHEY; CDR2 reads SMNVEV (reference sequence). With 7 bases clipped from V and 8 bases from J, the junction kept 10 bases outside the gene matches. Sequencing was done on a sample of naive CD8+ T cells from PBMCs. The chain has TRBV27 and TRBJ2-1; 8 bases are shared with TRBD2. The origin of this receptor is a man aged 18 to 30 in good health. Some clones in this sample may be carry-over from other donors' samples. The DNA of the CDR3 is TGTGCCAGCATTCCCCCCGGGGGGGTCGATGAGCAGTTCTTC. Protein: CASIPPGGVDEQFF.